This T cell receptor (beta chain) was profiled in a study of Ad26.COV2.S vaccination and SARS-CoV-2 variants. Libraries were prepared by immunoSEQ multiplex PCR; TCRdb keeps only in-frame clonotypes and omits some of them. The sample lists more than 400,000 clones, 80% to 95% seen once, with less than 2% in the top ten. Treatment noted: about 20 received Ad26.COV2.S at low or high dose, single or two shots; roughly 5 received placebo; per-sample allocation not given. Day 63 following the first vaccine or placebo injection was when the samples were taken. The CDR3 spans 15 residues. Looked up from germline, CDR1 is KGHSH and CDR2 is LQKENI. V gave up 4 bases and J gave up 2 bases, with 9 bases separating them.

The origin of this receptor is a person aged 18-65 years who received the Ad26.COV2.S COVID-19 vaccine or a placebo. This chain joins TRBV18 and TRBJ2-6; perhaps TRBD2 as D (6 bases). The material sequenced was peripheral blood, taken in a trial of Ad26.COV2.S vaccine versus placebo. For the CDR3, the DNA is TGTGCCAGCTCACTAGGAGGGACTGGGGCCAACGTCCTGACTTTC. Protein sequence: CASSLGGTGANVLTF.